This note documents a single T cell receptor beta chain sequence. What it recognizes is unknown. This specimen comes from a study of cytomegalovirus exposure and HLA in healthy donors. The CDR3 consists of 14 residues. Germline assignment: CDR1 SGDLS and CDR2 YYNGEE. V lost 4 bases to trimming and J lost 6 bases; unmatched junction nucleotides: 2. Findings and limits, study-wide: Earlier analysis yielded a pattern in which most TCR beta V segments were productive about 90% or about 30% of the time. One variant, a missense change in DCLRE1C, was linked in a later analysis to TCR beta V- and J-gene trimming. Rare TCR sequences dominated, though some public TCRs recurred in many donors. It was reported that TCR beta sequences correctly inferred the HLA-A and HLA-B alleles for most subjects.

PCR employed 60 Vbeta and 13 Jbeta primers. Measured with immunoSEQ multiplex PCR; TCRdb has only the in-frame clones, and not every one. The sample holds 150,000 to 200,000 clones; 70% to 85% are singletons and the top ten take 1.4%. The receptor was isolated from a man aged 18-30 years in good health and CMV-seronegative. The chain joins TRBV9 to TRBJ2-3; 13 positions match TRBD2. Sequenced: PBMCs. The DNA of the CDR3 is TGTGCCAGCAGCCGGACTAGCGGGAGCGATACGCAGTATTTT. Its translation: CASSRTSGSDTQYF.